Listed below are T cell receptor delta chains from one sample, sequenced in a study of gamma-delta chains in newborns, infants, children. TCRdb redid clone calling on the reads using CATT. This table has about 8,500 delta-chain clones, about 3.3% appearing once. Material for sequencing was blood. These receptors were taken from a child who was a newborn, infant or young child, either healthy, febrile or measles-vaccinated (not recorded which). CDR3s leave out the opening cysteine and the closing phenylalanine or tryptophan. A D gene is named only where the DNA matches it firmly.

J gene | V gene | CDR3 length | D gene | CDR3 protein
TRDJ3 | TRDV2 | 14 | . | ACDTPTSWDTRQMF
TRDJ3 | TRDV2 | 17 | TRDD3 | ACDTVLGDTRWDTRQMF
TRDJ3 | TRDV2 | 19 | TRDD3 | ACDTGMGDTLSSWDTRQMF
TRDJ3 | TRDV2 | 16 | . | ACGTGWGLSWDTRQMF
TRDJ3 | TRDV2 | 19 | TRDD3 | ACDTVLGEPYVSWDTRQMF
TRDJ3 | TRDV2 | 15 | TRDD3 | ACDSTGDSWDTRQVF
TRDJ3 | TRDV2 | 17 | TRDD3 | ACDALLGDSSWDTRQMF
TRDJ3 | TRAV29/DV5 | 18 | TRDD3 | AASAGMGDTNSWGTRQMF
TRDJ3 | TRDV2 | 20 | TRDD3 | ACDRPGDTPYSSSWDTRQMF
TRDJ1 | TRDV2 | 15 | TRDD3 | ACDTVGDTSYTDKLI
TRDJ3 | TRDV2 | 17 | . | ACDTGGYRSSWDTRQMF
TRDJ3 | TRDV2 | 14 | TRDD3 | ACDTADTWDTRQMF
TRDJ1 | TRDV2 | 15 | TRDD3 | ACDILGDTRGTDKLI
TRDJ3 | TRDV2 | 19 | . | ACDTVEGYLSSSWDTRQVF
TRDJ1 | TRDV2 | 13 | . | ACDTVVGDTDKLI
TRDJ1 | TRDV2 | 17 | TRDD3 | ACDPVLGDTRRYTDKLI
TRDJ1 | TRDV1 | 16 | . | ALGPHSYWGSYTDKLI
TRDJ3 | TRDV2 | 16 | . | ACDTRYPRSWDTRQMF
TRDJ3 | TRDV2 | 15 | . | ACDTASIPWDTRQMF
TRDJ3 | TRDV2 | 17 | TRDD3 | ACEPVLGDSSWDARQMF
TRDJ3 | TRDV2 | 16 | TRDD3 | ACDTGGYETWDTRQMF
TRDJ1 | TRDV2 | 14 | TRDD3 | ACDVLGDRSTDKLI
TRDJ1 | TRDV2 | 12 | TRDD3 | ACDSGGLTDKLI
TRDJ2 | TRDV2 | 14 | TRDD3 | ACDTMGDLLTAQLF
TRDJ1 | TRDV2 | 14 | TRDD3 | ACDKILGEYTDKLI
TRDJ3 | TRDV2 | 20 | TRDD3 | ACDTIPTGGYGSSWDTRQMF
TRDJ3 | TRDV2 | 17 | TRDD3 | ACDTLGDTLSWDTRQMF
TRDJ3 | TRDV2 | 14 | TRDD3 | ACDKWGTWDTRQMF
TRDJ3 | TRDV2 | 18 | TRDD3 | ACDYLLEGYAEWDTRQTF
TRDJ3 | TRDV2 | 16 | . | ACDTWGPSSWDTRQMF
TRDJ3 | TRDV2 | 18 | TRDD3 | ACDTVNWGIRSWDTRQMF
TRDJ3 | TRDV2 | 15 | TRDD3 | ACDVLGGPWDTRQMF
TRDJ1 | TRDV2 | 15 | TRDD3 | ACDTLLGDPYTDKLI
TRDJ1 | TRDV2 | 13 | TRDD3 | ACDPLLGDTGKLI
TRDJ3 | TRDV2 | 16 | . | ACDTWGESSWDTRQMF
TRDJ3 | TRDV2 | 15 | . | ACDTSEASWDTRQMF
TRDJ3 | TRDV2 | 17 | TRDD3 | ACDTWGIQITWDTRQMF
TRDJ3 | TRDV2 | 17 | TRDD3 | ACVSLLGDTPWDTRQMF
TRDJ3 | TRDV2 | 18 | TRDD3 | ACDTVLGYAGSWDTRQMF
TRDJ3 | TRDV2 | 16 | TRDD3 | ACDHWGRSSWDTRQMF
TRDJ3 | TRDV2 | 15 | . | ACDTVGGSWDTRQMF
TRDJ3 | TRDV2 | 19 | TRDD3 | ACDTVWGIRGSSWDTRQMF
TRDJ3 | TRDV2 | 16 | . | ACDLLALGSWDTRQMF
TRDJ3 | TRDV2 | 16 | . | ACDATGDVSWDTRQMF
TRDJ2 | TRDV2 | 15 | . | ACGTVASGDTTAQLF
TRDJ1 | TRDV2 | 15 | TRDD3 | ACDTLITGGARGKLI
TRDJ3 | TRAV29/DV5 | 15 | TRDD3 | AAILGVRSWDTRQMF
TRDJ3 | TRDV2 | 15 | . | ACDTWGHSWDTRQMF
TRDJ2 | TRDV3 | 12 | . | AFRGRTLTAQLF
TRDJ3 | TRDV2 | 18 | TRDD3 | ACDAVGQGDTSWDTRQVF
TRDJ1 | TRDV2 | 12 | TRDD3 | ACDTGGYTDKLI
TRDJ1 | TRDV2 | 18 | TRDD3 | ACDSVLGATKKEYTDKLI
TRDJ3 | TRDV2 | 16 | . | ACDTVGSASWDTRQMF